This TCR beta chain is from a study of cytomegalovirus exposure and HLA in healthy donors. 13 Jbeta primers and 60 Vbeta primers were used for the PCR. The assay was immunoSEQ multiplex PCR, and TCRdb's table has in-frame clones only and misses some. This table has around 200,000 clones, under 85% appearing once. CDR1 and CDR2 (germline): SGHNT, YYREEE (reference sequence). V lost 4 bases and J lost 3, with 11 bases in between. The CDR3 spans 15 residues. Sequencing was done on a sample of PBMCs. This rearrangement joins TRBV5-4 to TRBJ2-6, with D hard to call. This clonotype was sampled from a man aged 50-59 years in good health and CMV-seronegative. In DNA form, the CDR3 reads TGTGCCAGCAGCCCGGGTCTTGGTGGGGCCAACGTCCTGACTTTC. Residues: CASSPGLGGANVLTF.